A single sample is the source of the 10 T cell receptor beta chains below, sequenced in a study of cytomegalovirus exposure and HLA in healthy donors. Use of 60 Vbeta and 13 Jbeta primers characterized the PCR. Assay used: immunoSEQ multiplex PCR; TCRdb lists only in-frame clones, some missing. The data show under 200,000 clones, 65% to 70% seen once. Sequencing used PBMCs. The receptors stem from a young woman in good health and CMV-seropositive.

This rearrangement joins TRBV27 to TRBJ1-1; tentative D call: TRBD1 (5 bases). The CDR3 is 12 amino acids. CDR1 and CDR2 from the germline V gene are MNHEY and SMNVEV (reference sequence). V lost 5 bases to trimming and J lost 11 bases, with 15 bases between them. The DNA for the CDR3 is TGTGCCAGCAGTGAGAGCGGGCGGGGGGCTTTCTTT. Protein: CASSESGRGAFF.

The genes are TRBV5-6 and TRBJ2-5; maybe TRBD2 (5 bases). The J call may be incorrect, as the DNA end agrees better with TRBJ2-7. The V gene's germline CDR1 is SGHDT and CDR2 YYEEEE. This CDR3 is built from 13 residues. DNA of the CDR3: TGTGCCAGCACCCACGGGATTACCTACGAGCAGTACTTC. It encodes CASTHGITYEQYF.

The chain couples TRBV19 to TRBJ1-2; TRBD1 is a possible D gene (6 bases). CDR1 is LNHDA and CDR2 is SQIVND in the germline V gene (reference sequence). The CDR3 has 13 amino acids. Trimming shortened V by 7 bases and J by 2 bases, and 11 bases separated the two germline ends. The CDR3 loop reads CASNRDRNYGYTF. The CDR3 DNA sequence: TGTGCCAGTAACAGGGATCGCAACTATGGCTACACCTTC.

The rearrangement links TRBV7-6 to TRBJ1-3; D may be TRBD1 (6 bases). The V gene lost 4 bases and the J gene lost 0 bases, with 13 bases spanning the gap. The germline V gene has CDR1 SGHVS and CDR2 FNYEAQ. The CDR3 runs 16 residues. CDR3 in DNA: TGTGCCAGCAGCTCCGGACAGTCTCTCTCTGGAAACACCATATATTTT. Its protein product is CASSSGQSLSGNTIYF. The complete variable domain, with remaining parts taken from reference TRBV7-6 and TRBJ1-3, reads GAGVSQSPRYKVTKRGQDVALRCDPISGHVSLYWYRQALGQGPEFLTYFNYEAQQDKSGLPNDRFSAERPEGSISTLTIQRTEQRDSAMYRCASSSGQSLSGNTIYFGEGSWLTVV.

The gene calls are TRBV4-2 and TRBJ2-1, with 9 positions matching TRBD2. J lost 4 bases, V lost 3 bases, and 7 bases had no gene match. Germline lookup yields CDR1 LGHNA and CDR2 YNFKEQ. The CDR3 runs to 16 residues. DNA for the CDR3: TGTGCCAGCAGCCAGCCTAGCGGGAATTCTTACAATGAGCAGTTCTTC. Translating gives CASSQPSGNSYNEQFF.

The rearrangement uses TRBV5-5 and TRBJ1-2, with no clear D. Trimming pared 1 base from V and 2 bases from J, leaving 15 bases between. Germline values: CDR1 SGHKS, CDR2 YYEKEE (reference sequence). CDR3 length: 16 residues. CDR3 residues: CASSLYGSSANYGYTF. DNA for the CDR3: TGTGCCAGCAGCTTGTACGGGTCAAGCGCCAACTATGGCTACACCTTC.

The chain recombines TRBV5-1 with TRBJ2-1; D perhaps matches TRBD2 (5 bases). Trimming took off 3 bases at V and 4 bases at J, with 17 bases between the two ends. The CDR3 sequence is 16 residues long. Germline loops: CDR1 SGHRS, CDR2 YFSETQ. The CDR3 region is CASSSGLFVGYNEQFF. As DNA, the CDR3 is TGCGCCAGCAGCTCCGGACTGTTCGTGGGTTACAATGAGCAGTTCTTC.

This chain uses TRBV27 with TRBJ2-2, with a possible D match to TRBD1 (6 bases). The CDR3 runs to 14 residues. The ends were cut back, 5 bases at V and 5 bases at J, with 12 bases in the middle. Germline CDR1 and CDR2: MNHEY and SMNVEV (reference sequence). The CDR3: CASSPKGETGELFF. The CDR3 DNA reads as TGTGCCAGCAGTCCAAAGGGGGAGACCGGGGAGCTGTTTTTT.

This clone appeared a single time. The rearrangement uses TRBV29-1 and TRBJ2-5; possibly TRBD2 for D (5 bases). V was cut by 0 bases and J by 4 bases, with 9 bases left in between. Germline CDR1 and CDR2: SQVTM and ANQGSEA. The CDR3 is 13 residues long. CDR3 sequence reads: CSVEDGGGETQYF. The CDR3, as DNA: TGCAGCGTTGAAGATGGCGGAGGAGAGACCCAGTACTTC. Filled out from reference TRBV29-1 and TRBJ2-5, the complete variable domain reads SAVISQKPSRDICQRGTSLTIQCQVDSQVTMMFWYRQQPGQSLTLIATANQGSEATYESGFVIDKFPISRPNLTFSTLTVSNMSPEDSSIYLCSVEDGGGETQYFGPGTRLLVL.

V usage is TRBV9 and J usage is TRBJ1-5; D gene unclear. Trimming took off 4 bases at V and 2 bases at J, with 10 bases between the two ends. This CDR3 comprises 14 residues. The germline CDR1 and CDR2 sequences are SGDLS and YYNGEE. CDR3 sequence reads: CASSPHGRNQPQHF. In DNA, the CDR3 is TGTGCCAGCAGCCCTCATGGGCGCAATCAGCCCCAGCATTTT.